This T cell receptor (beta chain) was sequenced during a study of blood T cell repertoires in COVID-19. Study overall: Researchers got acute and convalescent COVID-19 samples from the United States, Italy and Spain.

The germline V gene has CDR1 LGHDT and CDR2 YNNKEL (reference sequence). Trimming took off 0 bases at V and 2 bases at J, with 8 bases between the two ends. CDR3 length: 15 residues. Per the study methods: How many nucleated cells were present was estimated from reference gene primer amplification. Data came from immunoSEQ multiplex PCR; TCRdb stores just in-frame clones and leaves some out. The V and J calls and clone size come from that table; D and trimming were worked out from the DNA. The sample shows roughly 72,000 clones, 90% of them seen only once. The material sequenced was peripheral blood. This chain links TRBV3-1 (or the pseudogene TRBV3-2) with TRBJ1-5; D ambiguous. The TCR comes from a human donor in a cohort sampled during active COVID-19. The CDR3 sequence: CASSQDSGRNQPQHF. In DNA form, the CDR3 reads TGTGCCAGCAGCCAAGACTCAGGTCGCAATCAGCCCCAGCATTTT.